The source of this TCR beta chain is a study of OX40 agonist ivuxolimab in advanced cancers. Study-level background: Patients were dosed intravenously with ivuxolimab at 0.01 to 10 mg/kg every 2 weeks. Dose-escalation patients suffered from hepatocellular carcinoma, melanoma, renal cell or head and neck cancer. The study, taken as a whole, reports: Normalized expansion of T-cell clones was also low for some nonresponders.

This clone showed up just once. The antigen is unknown. Assay: immunoSEQ multiplex PCR; the TCRdb copy retains only in-frame clones and omits some. The top ten clones hold about 5.5% of a sample with over 80,000 clones, about four fifths of them seen once. The CDR3 totals 15 residues. With 5 bases clipped from V and 5 bases from J, the junction kept 9 bases outside the gene matches. Germline CDR1 SEHNR, CDR2 FQNEAQ (reference sequence). The V gene is TRBV7-9, the J gene TRBJ2-3; TRBD1 agrees at 8 bases. This TCR derives from an adult with an advanced solid tumor such as melanoma, head and neck, liver or kidney cancer. Specimen: CD4+ or CD8+ T cells sorted from blood, collected in a trial of the OX40 agonist ivuxolimab. CDR3 nucleotide sequence: TGTGCCAGCAGCCCTAGGACAGGGCGTGGAGATACGCAGTATTTT. Translating it yields CASSPRTGRGDTQYF.